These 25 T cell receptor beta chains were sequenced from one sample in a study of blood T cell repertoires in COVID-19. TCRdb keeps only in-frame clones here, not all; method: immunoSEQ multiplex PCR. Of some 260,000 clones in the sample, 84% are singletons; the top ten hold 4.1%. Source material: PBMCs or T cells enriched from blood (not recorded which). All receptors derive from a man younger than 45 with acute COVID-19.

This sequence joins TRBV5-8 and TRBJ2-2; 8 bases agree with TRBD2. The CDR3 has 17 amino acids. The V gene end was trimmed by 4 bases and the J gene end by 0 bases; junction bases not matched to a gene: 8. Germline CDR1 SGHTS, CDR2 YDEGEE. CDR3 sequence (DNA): TGTGCCAGCAGCCCGGGCCAGCGGGAGACGAACACCGGGGAGCTGTTTTTT. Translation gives CASSPGQRETNTGELFF.

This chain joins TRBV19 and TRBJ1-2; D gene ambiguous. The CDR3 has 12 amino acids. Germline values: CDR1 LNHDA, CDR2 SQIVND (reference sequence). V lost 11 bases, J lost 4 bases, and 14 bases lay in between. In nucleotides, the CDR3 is TGTGCCTCTCAGGCAGAGTCCTATGGCTACACCTTC. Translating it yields CASQAESYGYTF.

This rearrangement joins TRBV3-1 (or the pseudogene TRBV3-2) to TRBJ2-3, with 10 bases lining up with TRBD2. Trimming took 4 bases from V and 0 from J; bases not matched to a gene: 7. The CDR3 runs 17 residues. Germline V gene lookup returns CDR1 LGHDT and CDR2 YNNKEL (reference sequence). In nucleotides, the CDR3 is TGTGCCAGCAGCCGCATGCTGACTAGCGGGAGCACAGATACGCAGTATTTT. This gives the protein CASSRMLTSGSTDTQYF.

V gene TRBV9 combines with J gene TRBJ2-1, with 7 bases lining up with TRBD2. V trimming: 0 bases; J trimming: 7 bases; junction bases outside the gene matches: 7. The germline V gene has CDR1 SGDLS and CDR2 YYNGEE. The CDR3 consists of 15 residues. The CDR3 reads CASSVATGGSNEQFF. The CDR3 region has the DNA TGTGCCAGCAGCGTAGCAACGGGGGGATCGAATGAGCAGTTCTTC.

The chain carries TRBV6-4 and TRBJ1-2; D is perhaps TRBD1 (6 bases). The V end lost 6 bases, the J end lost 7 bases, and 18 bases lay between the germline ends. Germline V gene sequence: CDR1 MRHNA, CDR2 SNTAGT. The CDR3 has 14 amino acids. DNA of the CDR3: TGTGCCAGCAGCAGGGGACAAAGGTCTAGTGGCTACACCTTC. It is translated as CASSRGQRSSGYTF.

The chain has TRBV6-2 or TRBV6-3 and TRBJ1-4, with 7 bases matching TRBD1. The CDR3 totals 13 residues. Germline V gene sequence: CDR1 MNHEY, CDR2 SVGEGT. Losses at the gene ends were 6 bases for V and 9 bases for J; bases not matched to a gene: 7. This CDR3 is CASSDSGGQKLFF. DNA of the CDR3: TGTGCCAGCAGCGATTCAGGGGGGCAAAAACTGTTTTTT.

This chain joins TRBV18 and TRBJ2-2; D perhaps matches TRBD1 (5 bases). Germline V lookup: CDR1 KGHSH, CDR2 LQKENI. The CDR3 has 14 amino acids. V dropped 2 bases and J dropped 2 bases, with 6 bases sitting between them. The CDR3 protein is CASSPDRNTGELFF. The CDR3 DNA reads TGTGCCAGCTCACCAGACAGAAACACCGGGGAGCTGTTTTTT.

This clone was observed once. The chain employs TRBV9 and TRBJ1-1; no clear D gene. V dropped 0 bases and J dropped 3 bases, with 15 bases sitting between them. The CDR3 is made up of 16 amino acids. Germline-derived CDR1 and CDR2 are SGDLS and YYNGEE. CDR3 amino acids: CASSVGIRLVDTEAFF. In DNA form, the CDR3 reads TGTGCCAGCAGCGTAGGAATTCGGTTGGTCGACACTGAAGCTTTCTTT.

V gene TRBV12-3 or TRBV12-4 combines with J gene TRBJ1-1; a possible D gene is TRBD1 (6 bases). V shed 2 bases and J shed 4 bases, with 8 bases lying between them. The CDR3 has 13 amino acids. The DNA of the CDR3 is TGTGCCAGCAGTTTAAAACAGGGCACTGAAGCTTTCTTT. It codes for CASSLKQGTEAFF.

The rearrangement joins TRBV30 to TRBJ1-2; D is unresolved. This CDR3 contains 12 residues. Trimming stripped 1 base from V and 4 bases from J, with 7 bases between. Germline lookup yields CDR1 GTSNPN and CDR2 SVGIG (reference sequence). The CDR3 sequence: CAWSGRFYGYTF. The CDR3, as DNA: TGTGCCTGGAGTGGCAGGTTCTATGGCTACACCTTC.

The CDR3 DNA is TGTGCCAGCAGCTATGTCTTAGCGGAGAGCACAGATACGCAGTATTTT. Its protein product is CASSYVLAESTDTQYF. The rearrangement links TRBV6-7 to TRBJ2-3; D may be TRBD2 (6 bases). TRBV6-7 is an open reading frame whose function is uncertain. Trimming took 6 bases from V and 0 from J, leaving 16 bases between them. The CDR3 spans 16 residues.

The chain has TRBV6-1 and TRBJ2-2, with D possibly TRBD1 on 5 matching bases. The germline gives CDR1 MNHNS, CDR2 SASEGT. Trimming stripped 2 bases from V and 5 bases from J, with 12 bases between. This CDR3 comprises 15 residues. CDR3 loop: CASSEQGILTGELFF. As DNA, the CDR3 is TGTGCCAGCAGTGAACAGGGAATCCTGACCGGGGAGCTGTTTTTT.

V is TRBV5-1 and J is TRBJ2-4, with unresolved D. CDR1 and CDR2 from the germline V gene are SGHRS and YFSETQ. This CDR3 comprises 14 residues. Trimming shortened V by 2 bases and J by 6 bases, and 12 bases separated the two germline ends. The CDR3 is CASSLLFSSNIQYF. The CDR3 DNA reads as TGCGCCAGCAGCTTATTATTTAGTTCAAACATTCAGTACTTC.

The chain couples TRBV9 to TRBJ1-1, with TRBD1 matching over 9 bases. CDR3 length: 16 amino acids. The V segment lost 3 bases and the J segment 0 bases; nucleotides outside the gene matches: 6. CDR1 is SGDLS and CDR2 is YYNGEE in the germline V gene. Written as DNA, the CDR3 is TGTGCCAGCAGCGCGAGGACAGGGGCCTTGAACACTGAAGCTTTCTTT. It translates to CASSARTGALNTEAFF.

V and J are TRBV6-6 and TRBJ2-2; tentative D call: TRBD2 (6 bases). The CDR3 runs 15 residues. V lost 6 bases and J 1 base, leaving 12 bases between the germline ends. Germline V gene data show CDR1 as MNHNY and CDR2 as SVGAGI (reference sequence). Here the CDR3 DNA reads TGTGCCAGCAGACAGGCGCGGGGGAACACCGGGGAGCTGTTTTTT. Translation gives CASRQARGNTGELFF.

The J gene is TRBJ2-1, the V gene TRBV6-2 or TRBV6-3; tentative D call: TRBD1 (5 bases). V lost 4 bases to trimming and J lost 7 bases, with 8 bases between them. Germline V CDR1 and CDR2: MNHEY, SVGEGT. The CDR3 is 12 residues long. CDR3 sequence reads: CASSSDRNEQFF. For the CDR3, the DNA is TGTGCCAGCAGTTCCGACAGAAATGAGCAGTTCTTC.

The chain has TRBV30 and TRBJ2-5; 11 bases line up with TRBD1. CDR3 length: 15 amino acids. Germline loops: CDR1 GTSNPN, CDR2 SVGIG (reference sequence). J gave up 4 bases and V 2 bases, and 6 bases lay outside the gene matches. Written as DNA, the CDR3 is TGTGCCTGGAGTCCCGGACAGGGGGCGAGAGAGACCCAGTACTTC. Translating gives CAWSPGQGARETQYF.

The CDR3 reads CASSYGTSGWDNEQFF. The CDR3 nucleotides read TGTGCCAGCAGTTACGGGACTAGCGGCTGGGACAATGAGCAGTTCTTC. The rearrangement links TRBV6-2 or TRBV6-3 to TRBJ2-1; the match to TRBD2 covers 11 bases. V lost 2 bases, J lost 5 bases, and 5 bases stayed unmatched. The CDR3 consists of 16 residues. Germline lookup yields CDR1 MNHEY and CDR2 SVGEGT.

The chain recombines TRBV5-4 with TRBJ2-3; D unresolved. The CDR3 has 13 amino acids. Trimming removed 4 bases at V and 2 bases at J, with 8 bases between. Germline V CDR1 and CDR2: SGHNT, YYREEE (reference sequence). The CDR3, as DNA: TGTGCCAGCAGCCCGCGCCACACAGATACGCAGTATTTT. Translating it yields CASSPRHTDTQYF.

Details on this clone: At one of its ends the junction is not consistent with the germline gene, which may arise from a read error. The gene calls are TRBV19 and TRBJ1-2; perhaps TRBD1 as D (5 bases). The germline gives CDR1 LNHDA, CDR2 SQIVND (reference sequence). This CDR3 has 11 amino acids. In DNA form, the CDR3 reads TGTGCAAGTATCGGGGGCTATGGCTACACCTTC. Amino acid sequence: CASIGGYGYTF.

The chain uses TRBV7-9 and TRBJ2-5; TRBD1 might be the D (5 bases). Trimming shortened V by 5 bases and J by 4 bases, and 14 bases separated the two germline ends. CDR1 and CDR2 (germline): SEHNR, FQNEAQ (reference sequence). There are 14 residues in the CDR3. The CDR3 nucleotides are TGTGCCAGCAGCACGGCCCAGGGCCGAGAGACCCAGTACTTC. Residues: CASSTAQGRETQYF.

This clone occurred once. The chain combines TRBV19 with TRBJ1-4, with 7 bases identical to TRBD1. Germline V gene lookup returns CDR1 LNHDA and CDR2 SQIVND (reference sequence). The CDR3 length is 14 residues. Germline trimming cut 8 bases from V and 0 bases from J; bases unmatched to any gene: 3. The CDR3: CASGQDATNEKLFF. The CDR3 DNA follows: TGTGCCAGTGGACAGGACGCAACTAATGAAAAACTGTTTTTT.

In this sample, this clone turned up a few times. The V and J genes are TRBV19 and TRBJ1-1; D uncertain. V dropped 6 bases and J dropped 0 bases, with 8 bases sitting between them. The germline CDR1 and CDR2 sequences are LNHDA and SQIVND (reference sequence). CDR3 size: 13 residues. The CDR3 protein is CASRNRLNTEAFF. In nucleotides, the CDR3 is TGTGCCAGTAGGAACAGATTGAACACTGAAGCTTTCTTT.

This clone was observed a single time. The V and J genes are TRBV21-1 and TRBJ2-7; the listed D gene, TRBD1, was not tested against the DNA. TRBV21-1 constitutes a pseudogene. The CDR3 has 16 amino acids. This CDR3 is CASSKAGQRREYEQYV. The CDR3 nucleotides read TGTGCCAGCAGCAAAGCGGGACAGAGAAGGGAGTACGAGCAGTACGTC.

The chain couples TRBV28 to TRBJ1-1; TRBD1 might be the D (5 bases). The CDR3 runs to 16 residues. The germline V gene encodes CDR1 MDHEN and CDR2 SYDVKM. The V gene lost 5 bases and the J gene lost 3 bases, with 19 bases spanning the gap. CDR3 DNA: TGTGCCAGCAGTCCACTATCCCAGGGTAAGCACACTGAAGCTTTCTTT. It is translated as CASSPLSQGKHTEAFF.